These T cell receptor beta chains were read from a single sample in a study of CXCR3-negative and CXCR3-positive naive CD8 T cells. TCRdb reprocessed the 5' RACE reads, keeping one entry per CDR3 protein, no DNA. This table lists approximately 74,000 distinct CDR3 sequences. The specimen sequenced was naive CXCR3- CD8+ T cells from blood. These receptors were collected from a human donor in good health. Some clones in this sample may be carry-over from other donors' samples. Both conserved end residues are part of each CDR3.

V gene	CDR3 length	J gene	CDR3 protein
TRBV6-6	14	TRBJ2-3	CASSSGSYTDTQYF
TRBV19	15	TRBJ2-1	CASSAGTSGYNEQFF
TRBV9	14	TRBJ2-1	CASSPQNNRDEQFF
TRBV29-1	12	TRBJ2-7	CSVRHTDGEQYF
TRBV9	15	TRBJ2-7	CASSVTGSITYEQYF
TRBV6-2/TRBV6-3	15	TRBJ2-4	CASSYAATAKNIQYF
TRBV19	12	TRBJ1-1	CASGRGSTEAFF
TRBV7-3	20	TRBJ2-3	CASSLIVTAGLAGGTDTQYF
TRBV29-1	13	TRBJ2-3	CSVLGGMADTQYF
TRBV11-1	14	TRBJ1-1	CASSPFSTGTEAFF
TRBV7-8	15	TRBJ1-5	CASSLVGGGDQPQHF
TRBV20-1	21	TRBJ1-5	CSARDLTVDRGWVSDNQPQHF
TRBV12-2	15	TRBJ2-3	CASRFLGDITDTQYF